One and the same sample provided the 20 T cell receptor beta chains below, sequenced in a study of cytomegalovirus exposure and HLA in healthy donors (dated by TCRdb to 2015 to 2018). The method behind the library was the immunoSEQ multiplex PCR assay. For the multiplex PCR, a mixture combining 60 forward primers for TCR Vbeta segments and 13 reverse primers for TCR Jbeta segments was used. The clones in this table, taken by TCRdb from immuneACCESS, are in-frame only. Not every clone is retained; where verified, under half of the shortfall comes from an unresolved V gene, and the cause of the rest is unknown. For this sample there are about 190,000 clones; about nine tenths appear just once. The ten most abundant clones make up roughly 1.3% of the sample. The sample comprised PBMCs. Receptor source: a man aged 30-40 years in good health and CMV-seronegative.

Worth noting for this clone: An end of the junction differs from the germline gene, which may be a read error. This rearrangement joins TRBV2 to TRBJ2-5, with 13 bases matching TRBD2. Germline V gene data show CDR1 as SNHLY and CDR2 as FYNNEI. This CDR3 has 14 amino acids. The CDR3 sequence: CASRLRELAGGQDF. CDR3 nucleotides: TGTGCCAGCAGGCTTCGAGAACTAGCGGGGGGGCAGGACTTC.

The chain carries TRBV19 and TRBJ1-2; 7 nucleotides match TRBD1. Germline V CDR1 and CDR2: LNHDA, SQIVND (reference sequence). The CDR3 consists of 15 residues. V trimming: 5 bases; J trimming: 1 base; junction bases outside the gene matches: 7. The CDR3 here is CASSPGTVHNYGYTF. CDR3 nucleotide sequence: TGTGCCAGTAGTCCGGGGACAGTTCATAACTATGGCTACACCTTC.

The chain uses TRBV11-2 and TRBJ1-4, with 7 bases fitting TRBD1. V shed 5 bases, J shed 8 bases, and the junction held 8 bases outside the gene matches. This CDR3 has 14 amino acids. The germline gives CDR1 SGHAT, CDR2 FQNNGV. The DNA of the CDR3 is TGTGCCAGCAGCGCGACAGGGATGAGCGAAAAACTGTTTTTT. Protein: CASSATGMSEKLFF.

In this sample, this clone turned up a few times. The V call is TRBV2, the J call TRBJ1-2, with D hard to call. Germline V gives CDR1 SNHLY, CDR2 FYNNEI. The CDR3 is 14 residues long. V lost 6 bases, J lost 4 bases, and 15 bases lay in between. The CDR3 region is CASSPRRDGYGYTF. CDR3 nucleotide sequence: TGTGCCAGCAGCCCCCGGAGGGATGGCTATGGCTACACCTTC. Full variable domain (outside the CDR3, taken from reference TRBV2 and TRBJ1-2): EPEVTQTPSHQVTQMGQEVILRCVPISNHLYFYWYRQILGQKVEFLVSFYNNEISEKSEIFDDQFSVERPDGSNFTLKIRSTKLEDSAMYFCASSPRRDGYGYTFGSGTRLTVV.

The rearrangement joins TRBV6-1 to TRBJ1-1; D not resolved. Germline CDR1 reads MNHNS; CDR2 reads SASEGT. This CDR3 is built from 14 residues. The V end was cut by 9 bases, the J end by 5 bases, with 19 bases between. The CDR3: CARGRARGGTEAFF. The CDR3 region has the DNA TGTGCCAGAGGAAGGGCCCGGGGAGGGACTGAAGCTTTCTTT.

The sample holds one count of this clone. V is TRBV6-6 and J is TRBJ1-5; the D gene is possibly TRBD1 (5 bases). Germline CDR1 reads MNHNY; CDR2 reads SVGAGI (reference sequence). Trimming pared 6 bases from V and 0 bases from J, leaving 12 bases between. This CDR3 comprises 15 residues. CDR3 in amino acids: CASSRPGGSNQPQHF. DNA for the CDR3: TGTGCCAGCAGCCGCCCCGGGGGTAGCAATCAGCCCCAGCATTTT.

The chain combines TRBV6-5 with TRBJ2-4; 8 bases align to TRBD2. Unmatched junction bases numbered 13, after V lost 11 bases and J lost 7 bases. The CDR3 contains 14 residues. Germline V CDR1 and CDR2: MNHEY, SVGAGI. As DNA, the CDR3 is TGTGCCGCGGGGGGAACCTCCTCCTCGAACATTCAGTACTTC. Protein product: CAAGGTSSSNIQYF.

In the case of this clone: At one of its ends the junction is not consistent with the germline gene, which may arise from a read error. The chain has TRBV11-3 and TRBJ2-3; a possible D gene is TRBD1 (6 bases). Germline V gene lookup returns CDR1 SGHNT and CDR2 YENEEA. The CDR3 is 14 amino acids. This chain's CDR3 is CASSLGGSADAQYF. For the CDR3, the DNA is TGTGCCAGCAGCCTAGGGGGTAGCGCAGATGCGCAGTATTTT.

The CDR3 protein is CASSEDAGGPQHF. CDR3 nucleotide sequence: TGTGCCAGCAGTGAAGACGCAGGAGGGCCCCAGCATTTT. The chain recombines TRBV6-1 with TRBJ1-5; D not resolved. Germline CDR1 and CDR2: MNHNS and SASEGT. This CDR3 contains 13 residues. V dropped 1 base and J dropped 9 bases, with 10 bases sitting between them.

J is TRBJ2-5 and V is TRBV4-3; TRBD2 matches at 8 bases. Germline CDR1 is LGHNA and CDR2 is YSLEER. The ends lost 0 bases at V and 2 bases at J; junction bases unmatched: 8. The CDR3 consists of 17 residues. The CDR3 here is CASSQELAGPTQETQYF. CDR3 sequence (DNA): TGCGCCAGCAGCCAAGAGTTAGCGGGGCCTACTCAAGAGACCCAGTACTTC.

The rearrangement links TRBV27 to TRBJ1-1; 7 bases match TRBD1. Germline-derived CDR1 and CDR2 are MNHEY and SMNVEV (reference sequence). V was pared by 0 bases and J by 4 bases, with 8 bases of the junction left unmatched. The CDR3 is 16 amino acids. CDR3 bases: TGTGCCAGCAGTTTATCTGGGGACAGCTGGAGCACTGAAGCTTTCTTT. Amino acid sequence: CASSLSGDSWSTEAFF.

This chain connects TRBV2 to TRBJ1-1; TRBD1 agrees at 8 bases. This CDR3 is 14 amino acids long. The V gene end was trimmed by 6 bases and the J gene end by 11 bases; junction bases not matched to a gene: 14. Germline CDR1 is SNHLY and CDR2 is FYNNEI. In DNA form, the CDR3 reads TGTGCCAGCAGGCCGGGACAGGCGCGACGCGAGGCTTTCTTT. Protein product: CASRPGQARREAFF.

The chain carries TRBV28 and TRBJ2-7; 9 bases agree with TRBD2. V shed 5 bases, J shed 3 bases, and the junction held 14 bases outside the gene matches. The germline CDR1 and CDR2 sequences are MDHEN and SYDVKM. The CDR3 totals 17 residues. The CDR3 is CASSPTGRGGRSYEQYF. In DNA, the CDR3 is TGTGCCAGCAGTCCCACGGGGCGGGGGGGCCGAAGCTACGAGCAGTACTTC.

The CDR3 here is CAISEPGQGLNEQFF. The CDR3 DNA is TGTGCCATCAGTGAGCCGGGACAGGGATTGAATGAGCAGTTCTTC. The V call is TRBV10-3, the J call TRBJ2-1; TRBD1 agrees at 9 bases. This CDR3 has 15 residues. CDR1 and CDR2 from the germline V gene are ENHRY and SYGVKD. J lost 7 bases, V lost 2 bases, and 6 bases had no gene match.

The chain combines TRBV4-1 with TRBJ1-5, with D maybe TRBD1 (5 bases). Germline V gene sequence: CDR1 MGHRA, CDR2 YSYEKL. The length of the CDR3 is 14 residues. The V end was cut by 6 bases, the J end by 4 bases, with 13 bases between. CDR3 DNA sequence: TGCGCCAGCAGAGCACGGGGGAGAAATCAGCCCCAGCATTTT. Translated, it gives CASRARGRNQPQHF.

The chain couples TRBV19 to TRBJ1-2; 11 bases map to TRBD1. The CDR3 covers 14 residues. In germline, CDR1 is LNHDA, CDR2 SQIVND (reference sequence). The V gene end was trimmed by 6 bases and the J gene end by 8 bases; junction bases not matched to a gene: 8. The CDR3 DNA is TGTGCCAGTAGCAATACAGGGACAGGGGGAGGCTACACCTTC. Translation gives CASSNTGTGGGYTF. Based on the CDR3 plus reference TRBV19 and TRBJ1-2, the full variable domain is DGGITQSPKYLFRKEGQNVTLSCEQNLNHDAMYWYRQDPGQGLRLIYYSQIVNDFQKGDIAEGYSVSREKKESFPLTVTSAQKNPTAFYLCASSNTGTGGGYTFGSGTRLTVV.

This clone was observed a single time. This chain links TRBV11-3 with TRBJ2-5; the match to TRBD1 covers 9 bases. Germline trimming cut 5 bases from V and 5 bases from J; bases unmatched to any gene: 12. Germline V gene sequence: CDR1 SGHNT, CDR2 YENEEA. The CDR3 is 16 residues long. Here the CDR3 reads CASSEKPGTGMETQYF. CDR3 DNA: TGTGCCAGCAGCGAGAAGCCCGGGACAGGGATGGAGACCCAGTACTTC.

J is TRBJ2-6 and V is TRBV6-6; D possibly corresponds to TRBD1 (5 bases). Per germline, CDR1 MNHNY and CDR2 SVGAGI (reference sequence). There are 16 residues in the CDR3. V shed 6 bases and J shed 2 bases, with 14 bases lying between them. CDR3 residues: CASSPLPGPGANVLTF. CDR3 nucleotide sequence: TGTGCCAGCAGCCCACTCCCAGGGCCTGGGGCCAACGTCCTGACTTTC.

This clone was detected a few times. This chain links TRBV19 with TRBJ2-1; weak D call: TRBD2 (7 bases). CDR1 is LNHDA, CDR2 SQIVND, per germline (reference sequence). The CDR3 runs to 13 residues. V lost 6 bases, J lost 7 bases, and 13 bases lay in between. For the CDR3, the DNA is TGTGCCAGTAGAAAAGGGGGGGGAAATGAGCAGTTCTTC. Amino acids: CASRKGGGNEQFF.

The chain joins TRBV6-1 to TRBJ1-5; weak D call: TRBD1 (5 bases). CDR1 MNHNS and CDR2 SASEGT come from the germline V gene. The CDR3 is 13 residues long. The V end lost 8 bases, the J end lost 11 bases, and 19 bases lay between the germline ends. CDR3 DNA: TGTGCCAGCCTAGGGACTCCGGGGGGAGCCCAGCATTTT. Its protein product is CASLGTPGGAQHF.